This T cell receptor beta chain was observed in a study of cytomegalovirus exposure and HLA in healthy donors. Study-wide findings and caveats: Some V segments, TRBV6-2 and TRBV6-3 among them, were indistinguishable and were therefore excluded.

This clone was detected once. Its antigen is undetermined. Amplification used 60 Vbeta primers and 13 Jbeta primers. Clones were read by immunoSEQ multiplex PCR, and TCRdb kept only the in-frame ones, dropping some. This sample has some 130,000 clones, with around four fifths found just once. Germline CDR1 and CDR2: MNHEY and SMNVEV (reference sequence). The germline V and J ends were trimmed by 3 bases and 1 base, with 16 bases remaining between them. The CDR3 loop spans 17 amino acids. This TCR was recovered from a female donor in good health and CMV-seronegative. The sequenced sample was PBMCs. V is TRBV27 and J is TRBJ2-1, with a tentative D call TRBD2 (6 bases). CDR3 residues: CASSFSWRGRSYNEQFF. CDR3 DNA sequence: TGTGCCAGCAGTTTCTCGTGGAGGGGACGTTCCTACAATGAGCAGTTCTTC.